Listed here are 2 T cell receptor beta chains from one sample, sequenced in a study of vaccination and CD4 T cells after COVID-19. Treatment given: roughly nine-day PBMC culture with coronavirus spike peptide pools or control peptides (ViraFEST assay). Samples of CD4+ T cells were obtained from the unexposed donor before the COVID-19 pandemic (2011-2018). With the Oncomine TCR Beta short-read assay, DNA from cultured CD4+ T cells was sequenced. TCRdb reprocessed the PCR reads with MiXCR, giving one entry per CDR3 protein. This table has some 8,900 distinct CDR3 sequences, 35% to 50% appearing once. These receptors lack a known antigen. The specimen sequenced was CD4+ T cells from blood, cultured in vitro. These receptors came from a human donor in good health.

The rearrangement links TRBV5-1 to TRBJ2-1; the D gene is possibly TRBD2 (6 bases). The CDR3 length is 15 residues. Germline V gene sequence: CDR1 SGHRS, CDR2 YFSETQ. Deletions cut 0 bases from V and 4 bases from J, with 11 bases between. CDR3 sequence reads: CASSLVGGTYNEQFF. The CDR3 DNA is TGCGCCAGCAGCTTGGTGGGCGGGACTTACAATGAGCAGTTCTTC. Full variable domain (outside the CDR3, taken from reference TRBV5-1 and TRBJ2-1): KAGVTQTPRYLIKTRGQQVTLSCSPISGHRSVSWYQQTPGQGLQFLFEYFSETQRNKGNFPGRFSGRQFSNSRSEMNVSTLELGDSALYLCASSLVGGTYNEQFFGPGTRLTVL.

The V gene is TRBV7-6, the J gene TRBJ2-2; D is undetermined. In germline, CDR1 is SGHVS, CDR2 FNYEAQ. The CDR3 has 16 residues. V was cut by 2 bases and J by 4 bases, with 14 bases left in between. This CDR3 is CASSLSLRQPTGELFF. The DNA of the CDR3 is TGTGCCAGCAGCTTATCTTTACGGCAGCCCACCGGGGAGCTGTTTTTT.